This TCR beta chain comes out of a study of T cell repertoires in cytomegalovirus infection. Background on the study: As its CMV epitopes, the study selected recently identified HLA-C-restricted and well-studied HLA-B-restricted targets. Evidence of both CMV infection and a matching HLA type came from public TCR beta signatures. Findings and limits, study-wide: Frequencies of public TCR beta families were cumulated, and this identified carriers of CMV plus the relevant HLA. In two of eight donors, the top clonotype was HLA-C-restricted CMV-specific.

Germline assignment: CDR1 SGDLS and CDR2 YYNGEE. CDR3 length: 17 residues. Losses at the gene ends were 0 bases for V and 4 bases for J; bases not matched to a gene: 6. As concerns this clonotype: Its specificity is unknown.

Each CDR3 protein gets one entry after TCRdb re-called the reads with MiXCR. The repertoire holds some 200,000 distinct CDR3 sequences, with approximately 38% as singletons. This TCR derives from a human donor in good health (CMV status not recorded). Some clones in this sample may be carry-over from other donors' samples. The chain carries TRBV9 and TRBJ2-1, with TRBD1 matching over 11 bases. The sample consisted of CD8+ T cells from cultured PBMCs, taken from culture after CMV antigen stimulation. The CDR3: CASSVALGTGGYNEQFF. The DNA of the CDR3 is TGTGCCAGCAGCGTAGCTCTAGGGACAGGGGGGTACAATGAGCAGTTCTTC. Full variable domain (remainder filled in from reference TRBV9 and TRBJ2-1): DSGVTQTPKHLITATGQRVTLRCSPRSGDLSVYWYQQSLDQGLQFLIQYYNGEERAKGNILERFSAQQFPDLHSELNLSSLELGDSALYFCASSVALGTGGYNEQFFGPGTRLTVL.